This TCR beta chain was identified during a study of Graves' ophthalmopathy and Graves' hyperthyroidism. Deletions cut 5 bases from V and 2 bases from J, with 15 bases between. This CDR3 has 15 amino acids. Germline assignment: CDR1 MGHDK and CDR2 SYGVNS. Amplification targeted the TCR beta CDR3 regions, with RNA transcripts as the source material. HTBI primers were employed in first-round RT-PCR, then a second-round multiplex PCR followed. Using its own MiXCR run on the multiplex PCR reads, TCRdb lists one record per CDR3 protein. The profile shows around 660,000 distinct CDR3 sequences, roughly two fifths of them singletons.

What was sequenced was peripheral blood. The chain couples TRBV25-1 to TRBJ1-1; TRBD1 might be the D (5 bases). This sequence originates from an adult man with Graves' ophthalmopathy. In DNA form, the CDR3 reads TGTGCCAGCAGTCGATTGGGGGAAATCAACACTGAAGCTTTCTTT. It encodes CASSRLGEINTEAFF.